The rows below give T cell receptor beta chains drawn from one sample of a study of beta chain features in type 1 diabetes. TCRdb's copy holds only in-frame clones and misses some; the assay was immunoSEQ multiplex PCR. The sample holds some 900,000 clones, 15% to 20% seen once. The specimen sequenced was naive CD4+ T cells from blood. Receptors were obtained from a woman aged 18-30 years in good health. The CDR3 runs from the conserved cysteine through the conserved F or W. The D gene is left open where the match is weak. The size field is filled for only some rows; it gives once, few, many or a size class.

J gene	V gene	CDR3 length	clone size	D gene	CDR3 DNA	CDR3 protein
TRBJ2-6	TRBV18	15	few	NA	TGTGCCAGCTCACCCCTCGGGGCTGGGGCCAACGTCCTGACTTTC	CASSPLGAGANVLTF
TRBJ1-2	TRBV7-3	14	NA	NA	TGTGCCAGCAGCCTGGGACTTACGGCCAAGGGCTACACCTTC	CASSLGLTAKGYTF
TRBJ2-5	TRBV4-1	15	few	NA	TGCGCCAGCAGCCAAGATTTGACTATCCAAGAGACCCAGTACTTC	CASSQDLTIQETQYF
TRBJ2-7	TRBV27	14	NA	NA	TGTGCCAGCAGTACGGACAGAGGATCCTACGAGCAGTACTTC	CASSTDRGSYEQYF
TRBJ1-1	TRBV25-1	14	NA	NA	TGTGCCAGCAGTGAAGGGGGCAGGAACACTGAAGCTTTCTTT	CASSEGGRNTEAFF
TRBJ2-1	TRBV15	14	NA	NA	TGTGCCACCAGCCGCCACCGGGAGTACAGTGAGCAGTTCTTC	CATSRHREYSEQFF
TRBJ2-2	TRBV6-6	15	NA	TRBD1	TGTGCCAGCAGAACAGGGGGCGAGCACACCGGGGAGCTGTTTTTT	CASRTGGEHTGELFF
TRBJ2-3	TRBV6-5	15	NA	NA	TGTGCCAGCAGTGGGGGAATCTACAGCACAGATACGCAGTATTTT	CASSGGIYSTDTQYF
TRBJ2-7	TRBV4-1	15	NA	TRBD1	TGCGCCAGCAGCCGATCCGGGACAGGGGACGACGAGCAGTACTTC	CASSRSGTGDDEQYF
TRBJ2-5	TRBV20-1	11	few	NA	TGCAGTGCTATAGCGAGAGAGACCCAGTACTTC	CSAIARETQYF
TRBJ2-7	TRBV28	11	NA	NA	TGTGCCAGTCTGGGGGACTACGAGCAGTACTTC	CASLGDYEQYF
TRBJ1-2	TRBV27	14	NA	NA	TGTGCCAGCAAAAGGGAAGGGTTCGACTATGGCTACACCTTC	CASKREGFDYGYTF
TRBJ2-5	TRBV4-3	16	few	NA	TGCGCCAGCAGCCAAGGACTCTTGGCAAGGAGGGAGACCCAGTACTTC	CASSQGLLARRETQYF
TRBJ1-5	TRBV6-6	15	few	TRBD1	TGTGCCAGCAGTTGGGACAGGTATAGCAATCAGCCCCAGCATTTT	CASSWDRYSNQPQHF
TRBJ2-1	TRBV6-5	16	NA	TRBD2	TGTGCCAGCAGTTGGGCTAGCGGGAGGGCTTGGGGGGAGCAGTTCTTC	CASSWASGRAWGEQFF
TRBJ2-7	TRBV6-5	15	NA	NA	TGTGCCAGCAGTTACTCCGCCGGAGACTCCTACGAGCAGTACTTC	CASSYSAGDSYEQYF
TRBJ2-7	TRBV7-2	19	NA	TRBD2	TGTGCCAGCAGCTTAGGGCCCGTGGGCGGGAGCACAAGATCCTACGAGCAGTACTTC	CASSLGPVGGSTRSYEQYF
TRBJ2-7	TRBV9	14	NA	NA	TGTGCCAGCAGCAGCCGGGACCTAGAGGGCGAGCAGTACTTC	CASSSRDLEGEQYF
TRBJ2-6	TRBV28	19	NA	NA	TGTGCCACCGCCACCCGGGGCAGGGATTCGCCGGACGGGGCCAACGTCCTGACTTTC	CATATRGRDSPDGANVLTF
TRBJ2-1	TRBV7-2	13	NA	NA	TGTGCCAGCAGCTTATTTGGGGGCAATGAGCAGTTCTTC	CASSLFGGNEQFF
TRBJ2-1	TRBV5-1	17	few	TRBD2	TGCGCCAGCAGCATGCTTCCCGGACTAGCGGGAGTCAATGAGCAGTTCTTC	CASSMLPGLAGVNEQFF
TRBJ2-2	TRBV7-2	13	NA	NA	TGTGCCAGCAGCGCCAGGGTCACCGGGGAGCTGTTTTTT	CASSARVTGELFF
TRBJ2-3	TRBV15	12	NA	NA	TGTGCCACCAGCCTAGACACAGATACGCAGTATTTT	CATSLDTDTQYF
TRBJ2-7	TRBV28	15	NA	TRBD1	TGTGCCAGCAGCTACTTAACAGGGGCCCCCTACGAGCAGTACTTC	CASSYLTGAPYEQYF
TRBJ2-1	TRBV6-5	13	NA	NA	TGTGCCAGCGGGGGCAGCTTCCACAATGAGCAGTTCTTC	CASGGSFHNEQFF
TRBJ1-2	TRBV6-5	13	few	NA	TGTGCCAGCAGTTACTCGTCTAGAGTAGGCTACACCTTC	CASSYSSRVGYTF
TRBJ2-1	TRBV7-2	15	few	TRBD2	TGTGCCAGCAGCTCCTTTAGCGGGAGTTACAATGAGCAGTTCTTC	CASSSFSGSYNEQFF
TRBJ2-7	TRBV7-8	20	few	TRBD2	TGTGCCAGCAGCTTAGCGTTGGCTAGCGGGAGGGCTTACAACTTTGGCGAGCAGTACTTC	CASSLALASGRAYNFGEQYF
TRBJ2-1	TRBV2	12	few	NA	TGTGCCAGCAGGGACAGAGGGAATGAGCAGTTCTTC	CASRDRGNEQFF
TRBJ2-6	TRBV5-6	19	few	TRBD1	TGTGCCAGCAGCTTGTATTTGGACAGGGTTTTCGCTGGGGCCAACGTCCTGACTTTC	CASSLYLDRVFAGANVLTF
TRBJ2-1	TRBV7-3	15	few	NA	TGTGCCAGCAGCCGTTCCCCCAGTTCCTACAATGAGCAGTTCTTC	CASSRSPSSYNEQFF
TRBJ1-1	TRBV28	14	NA	NA	TGTGCCAGCAATGCGGGACACAAGAACACTGAAGCTTTCTTT	CASNAGHKNTEAFF
TRBJ2-4	TRBV10-3	15	few	TRBD2	TGTGCCATCAGCGCAAAGACGGGACTAGGGGCCATTCAGTACTTC	CAISAKTGLGAIQYF
TRBJ2-1	TRBV19	17	NA	TRBD1	TGTGCCAGTAGTACCAAACCTGGACAGGCGGATGGGGATGAGCAGTTCTTC	CASSTKPGQADGDEQFF
TRBJ2-1	TRBV2	12	few	NA	TGTGCCAGCGGCCCCGGGTTCGGTGAGCAGTTCTTC	CASGPGFGEQFF
TRBJ2-1	TRBV15	16	NA	TRBD2	TGTGCCACCAGCAGAGATCCGGCAGCGGGAGCGAGTGAGCAGTTCTTC	CATSRDPAAGASEQFF
TRBJ1-1	TRBV20-1	11	NA	NA	TGCAGTGCCCAAAGGCTGGCTTTGGCTTTCTTT	CSAQRLALAFF
TRBJ2-2	TRBV7-9	14	NA	NA	TGTGCCAGCAGCTTAGAAGTGCGGACCGGGGAGCTGTTTTTT	CASSLEVRTGELFF
TRBJ2-5	TRBV2	15	NA	NA	TGTGCCAGCAGTCGGAATCTAGCGATTGAAGAGACCCAGTACTTC	CASSRNLAIEETQYF
TRBJ2-7	TRBV6-1	15	few	NA	TGTGCCAGCAGGATGGAGGGAGCCCGTTCTTACGAGCAGTACTTC	CASRMEGARSYEQYF
TRBJ2-7	TRBV5-4	16	NA	TRBD2	TGTGCCAGCAGCTTGGGGGGACTAGCGGGAGTGAGCGAGCAGTACTTC	CASSLGGLAGVSEQYF
TRBJ1-1	TRBV18	14	few	TRBD1	TGTGCCAGCTCACGGAACAGGGGTGACACTGAAGCTTTCTTT	CASSRNRGDTEAFF
TRBJ2-7	TRBV14	11	NA	NA	TGTGCCAGCAGCCAGCGAGGGGCGGAGTACTTC	CASSQRGAEYF
TRBJ2-1	TRBV2	15	few	TRBD2	TGTGCCAGCAGTCCAGGGGCGGGAGGATACAATGAGCAGTTCTTC	CASSPGAGGYNEQFF
TRBJ2-7	TRBV28	14	few	NA	TGTGCCAGCAGTTTATCGGACCCCCTCTACGAGCAGTACTTC	CASSLSDPLYEQYF
TRBJ2-1	TRBV7-9	17	NA	NA	TGTGCCAGCAGCTCCGCGGAAGGTCCGCCGATATCCAATGAGCAGTTCTTC	CASSSAEGPPISNEQFF
TRBJ1-1	TRBV29-1	12	NA	NA	TGCAGCGTTGACAGCACGAACACTGAAGCTTTCTTT	CSVDSTNTEAFF
TRBJ2-7	TRBV7-9	13	NA	NA	TGTGCCAGCAGCCCCCATGCCGGGGACGAGCAGTACTTC	CASSPHAGDEQYF
TRBJ2-3	TRBV18	15	NA	TRBD1	TGTGCCAGCTCACCACCGACAGGGGTTACAGATACGCAGTATTTT	CASSPPTGVTDTQYF
TRBJ2-7	TRBV6-5	12	NA	NA	TGTGCCAGCAGTACCCCCTCAGGGGTGGTTCGCTTC	CASSTPSGVVRF
TRBJ1-2	TRBV28	14	NA	NA	TGTGCCAGCAGTTTATCCTTCCAGGGAGGTGGCTACACCTTC	CASSLSFQGGGYTF
TRBJ2-3	TRBV5-4	12	few	NA	TGTGCCAGCAGCCGATCTGGGGATACGCAGTATTTT	CASSRSGDTQYF